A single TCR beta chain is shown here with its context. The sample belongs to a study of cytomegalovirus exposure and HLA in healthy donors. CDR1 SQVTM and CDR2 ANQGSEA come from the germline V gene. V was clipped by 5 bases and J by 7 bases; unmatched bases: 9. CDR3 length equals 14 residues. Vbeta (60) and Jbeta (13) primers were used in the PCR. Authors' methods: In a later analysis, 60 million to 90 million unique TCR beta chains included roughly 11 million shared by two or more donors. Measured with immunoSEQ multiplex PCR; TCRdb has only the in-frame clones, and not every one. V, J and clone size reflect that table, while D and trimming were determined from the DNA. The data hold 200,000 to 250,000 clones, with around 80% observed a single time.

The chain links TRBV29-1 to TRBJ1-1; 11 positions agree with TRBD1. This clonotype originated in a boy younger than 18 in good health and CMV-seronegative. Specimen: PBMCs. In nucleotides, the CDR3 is TGCAGCGTTAGGACAGGGGGCGGAGACGGTGAAGCTTTCTTT. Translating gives CSVRTGGGDGEAFF.